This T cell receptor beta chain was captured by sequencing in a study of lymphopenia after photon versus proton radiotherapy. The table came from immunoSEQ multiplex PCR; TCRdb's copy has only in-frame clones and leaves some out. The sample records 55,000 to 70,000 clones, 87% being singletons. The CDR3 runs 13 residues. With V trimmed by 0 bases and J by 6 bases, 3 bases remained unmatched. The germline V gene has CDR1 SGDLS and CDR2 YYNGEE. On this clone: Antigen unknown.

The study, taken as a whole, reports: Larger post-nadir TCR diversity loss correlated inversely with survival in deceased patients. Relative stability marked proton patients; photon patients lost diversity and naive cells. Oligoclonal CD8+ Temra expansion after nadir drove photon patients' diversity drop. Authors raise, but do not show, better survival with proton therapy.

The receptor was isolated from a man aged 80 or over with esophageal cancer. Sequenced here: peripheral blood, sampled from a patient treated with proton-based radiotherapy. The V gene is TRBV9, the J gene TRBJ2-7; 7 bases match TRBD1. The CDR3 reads CASSVDTGAEQYF. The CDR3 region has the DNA TGTGCCAGCAGCGTAGATACAGGGGCCGAGCAGTACTTC.